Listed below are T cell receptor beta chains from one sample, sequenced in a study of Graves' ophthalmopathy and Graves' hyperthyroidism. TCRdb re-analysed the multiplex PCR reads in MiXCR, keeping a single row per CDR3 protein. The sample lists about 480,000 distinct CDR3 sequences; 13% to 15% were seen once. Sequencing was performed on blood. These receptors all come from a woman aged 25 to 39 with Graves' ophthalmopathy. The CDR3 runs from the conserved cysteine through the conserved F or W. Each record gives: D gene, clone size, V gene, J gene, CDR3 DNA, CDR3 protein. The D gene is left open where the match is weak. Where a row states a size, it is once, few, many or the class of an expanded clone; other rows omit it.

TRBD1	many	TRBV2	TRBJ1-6	TGTGCCAGCAGTGATTTGGGGGACAGGGGTTCACCCCTCCACTTT	CASSDLGDRGSPLHF
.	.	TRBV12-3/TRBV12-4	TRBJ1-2	TGTGCCAGCAGTGGGCCAGGGTTTGGCTGCACCTTC	CASSGPGFGCTF
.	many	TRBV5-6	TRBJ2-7	TGTGCCAGCAGCCTACGGGCGGCGTACGAGCAGTACTTC	CASSLRAAYEQYF
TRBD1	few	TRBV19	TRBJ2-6	TGTGCCAGTAGTATGCCGGGACAGTTACTCTCTGGGGCCAACGTCCTGACTTTC	CASSMPGQLLSGANVLTF
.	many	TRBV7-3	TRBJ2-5	TGTGCCAGCAGCTTAAGACGGGGGGCACAAGAGACCCAGTACTTC	CASSLRRGAQETQYF
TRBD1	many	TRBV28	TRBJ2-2	TGTGCCAGCAGTTTAACCCCAGGGACAGGGAACACCGGGGAGCTGTTTTTT	CASSLTPGTGNTGELFF
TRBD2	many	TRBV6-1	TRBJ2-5	TGTGCCAGCAGTGAAGCCTATAGAGGACTAGCGGGAGGGCCGGGGAAGACCCAGTACTTC	CASSEAYRGLAGGPGKTQYF
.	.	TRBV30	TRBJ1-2	TGTGCCTGGGCCCCCGTGGACTATGGCTACACCTTC	CAWAPVDYGYTF
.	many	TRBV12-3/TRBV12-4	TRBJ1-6	TGTGCCAGCAGCCCGGGCAGCGACCATTCACCCCTCCACTTT	CASSPGSDHSPLHF
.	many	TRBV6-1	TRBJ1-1	TGTGCCAGCAGTGAACAGGAAGGGGCCACTGAAGCTTTCTTT	CASSEQEGATEAFF
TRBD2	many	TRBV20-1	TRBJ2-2	TGCAGTGCTAGAGATCGAGATAGGACTAGCGGGAGTGCCGGGGAGCTGTTTTTT	CSARDRDRTSGSAGELFF
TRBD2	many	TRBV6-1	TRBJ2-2	TGTGCCAGCAGGACGACTAGCGGGAACACCGGGGAGCTGTTTTTT	CASRTTSGNTGELFF
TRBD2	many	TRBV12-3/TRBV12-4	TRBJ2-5	TGTGCCAGCAGTTTCCGGATACAACTAGCGGGAGTAGGGGAGACCCAGTACTTC	CASSFRIQLAGVGETQYF
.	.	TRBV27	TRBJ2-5	TGTGCCAGCAGTTGGAGGGGCGGGGAGACCCAGTACTTC	CASSWRGGETQYF
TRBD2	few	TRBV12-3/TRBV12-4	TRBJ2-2	TGTGCCAGCAGCTTTAGCGGGCCGAACACCGGGGAGCTGTTTTTT	CASSFSGPNTGELFF
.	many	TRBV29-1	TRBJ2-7	TGCAGCGTTGACAGCGGCCCCTACGAGCAGTACTTC	CSVDSGPYEQYF
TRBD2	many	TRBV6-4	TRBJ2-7	TGTGCCAGCAGTGACTCGACTAGCGGGAGCGAGCAGTACTTC	CASSDSTSGSEQYF
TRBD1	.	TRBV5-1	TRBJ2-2	TGCGCCAGCAGCGGGGGACAGGGTCCCGGGGAGCTGTTTTTT	CASSGGQGPGELFF
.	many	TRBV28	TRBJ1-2	TGTGCCAGCAGTCCCCCGCTGACAGACCTATATGGCTACACCTTC	CASSPPLTDLYGYTF
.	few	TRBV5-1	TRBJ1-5	TGCGCCAGCCGTCTGGGGGAGCATCAGCCCCAGCATTTT	CASRLGEHQPQHF
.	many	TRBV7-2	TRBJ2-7	TGTGCCAGCAGCCAGGGGCAGTATTTGCCCTACGAGCAGTACTTC	CASSQGQYLPYEQYF
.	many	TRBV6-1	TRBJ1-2	TGTGCCAGCAGTCCCTCCCGGAAAGTCTATGGCTACACCTTC	CASSPSRKVYGYTF
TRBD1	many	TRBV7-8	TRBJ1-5	TGTGCCAGCAGCACCCGGACAGGACCTAATCAGCCCCAGCATTTT	CASSTRTGPNQPQHF
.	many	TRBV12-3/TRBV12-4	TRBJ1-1	TGTGCCAGCCTGGGGAGTCCTAACACTGAAGCTTTCTTT	CASLGSPNTEAFF
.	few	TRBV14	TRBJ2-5	TGTGCCAGCAGCATTACAGGGTACCAAGAGACCCAGTACTTC	CASSITGYQETQYF
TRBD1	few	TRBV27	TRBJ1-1	TGTGCCAGCAGTTCCCCTAGACAGGGGAAGGCTGAAGCTTTCTTT	CASSSPRQGKAEAFF
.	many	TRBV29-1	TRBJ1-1	TGCAGCGTTGAGGGAGGGAGATTGAACACTGAAGCTTTCTTT	CSVEGGRLNTEAFF
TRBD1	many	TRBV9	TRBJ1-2	TGTGCCAGCAGCAGGCGGACAGGGACCGATCTCACCTTC	CASSRRTGTDLTF
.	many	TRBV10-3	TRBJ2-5	TGTGCCATCAGTGAACTAGTAGGGGAGCAGACCCAGTACTTC	CAISELVGEQTQYF
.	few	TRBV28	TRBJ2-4	TGTGCCAGCAGTTTGCCAGGGATAATAGCCAAAAACATTCAGTACTTC	CASSLPGIIAKNIQYF
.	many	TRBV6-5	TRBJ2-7	TGTGCCAGCAGTTCCCGGGACAACTCCTACGAGCAGTACTTC	CASSSRDNSYEQYF
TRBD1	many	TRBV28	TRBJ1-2	TGTGCCAGCACCACTTCCGGACAGGTGATTTTCTATGGCTACACCTTC	CASTTSGQVIFYGYTF
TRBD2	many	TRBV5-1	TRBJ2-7	TGCGCCAGCAGCTTGGTGTGGACTAGCGGGAGTGAGCAGTACTTC	CASSLVWTSGSEQYF